This T cell receptor (beta chain) was retrieved from a study of shared clonotypes between healthy human individuals. Study results and limitations: The study found lower generation probabilities in non-shared clonotypes than in those shared by all four donors.

CD8 cells regarded as naive lacked CD45RO, were positively chosen for CCR7, and omitted terminally differentiated effector memory CD45RA+ cells. This clone came up once. Its antigen is not known. This CDR3 spans 14 amino acids. Germline V lookup: CDR1 SNHLY, CDR2 FYNNEI. Trimming stripped 3 bases from V and 5 bases from J, with 11 bases between. Generated by immunoSEQ multiplex PCR, the TCRdb table keeps only in-frame clones and is missing some. The table has under 850,000 clones, over 90% seen once; the top ten hold nearly 25%. The sequence was obtained from a young man in good health. The chain employs TRBV2 and TRBJ2-1; D unclear. Source material: naive CD8+ T cells sorted from blood. The CDR3 DNA sequence: TGTGCCAGCAGTGAGAAGGGCCCCCACAATGAGCAGTTCTTC. As protein: CASSEKGPHNEQFF.